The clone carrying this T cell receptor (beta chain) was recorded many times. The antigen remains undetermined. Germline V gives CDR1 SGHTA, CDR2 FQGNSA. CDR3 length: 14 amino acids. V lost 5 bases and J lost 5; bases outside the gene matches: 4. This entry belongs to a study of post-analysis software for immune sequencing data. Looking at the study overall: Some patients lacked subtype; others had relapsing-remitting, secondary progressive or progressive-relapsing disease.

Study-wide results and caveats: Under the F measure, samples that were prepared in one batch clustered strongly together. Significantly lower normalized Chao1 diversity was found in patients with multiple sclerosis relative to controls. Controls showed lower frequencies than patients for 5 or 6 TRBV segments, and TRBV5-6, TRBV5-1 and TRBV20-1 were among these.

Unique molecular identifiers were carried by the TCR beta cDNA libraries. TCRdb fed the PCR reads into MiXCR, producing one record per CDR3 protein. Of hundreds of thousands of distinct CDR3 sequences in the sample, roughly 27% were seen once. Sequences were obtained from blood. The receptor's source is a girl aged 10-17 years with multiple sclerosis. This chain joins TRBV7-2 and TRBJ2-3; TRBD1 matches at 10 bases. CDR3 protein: CASSADRGRDTQYF. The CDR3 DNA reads TGTGCCAGCAGCGCGGACAGGGGGAGAGATACGCAGTATTTT.